A single sample is the source of the 10 T cell receptor beta chains below, sequenced in a study of spatial heterogeneity in lung cancer. Each CDR3 protein is one row after TCRdb ran MiXCR on the 5' RACE reads. The sample lists under 150,000 distinct CDR3 sequences, 12% occurring once. Time point here: blood at routine non-recurrence follow-up after resection. Researchers sequenced whole RNA taken from tumor, nontumor lung or frozen PBMC without sorting. The sample consisted of PBMCs, taken at follow-up. Receptors originate from a male donor with early-stage non-small cell lung cancer.

This clonotype was found many times. The V call is TRBV6-5, the J call TRBJ2-1; TRBD2 matches at 8 bases. Trimming cost V 5 bases and J 5 bases; bases outside gene matches: 8. The germline V gene has CDR1 MNHEY and CDR2 SVGAGI. The CDR3 loop spans 15 amino acids. This CDR3 reads CASSMGLGFNNEQFF. For the CDR3, the DNA is TGTGCCAGCAGTATGGGACTAGGATTTAACAATGAGCAGTTCTTC.

This clonotype was counted a few times. The V call is TRBV7-4, the J call TRBJ2-7; 7 nucleotides align to TRBD1. The CDR3 covers 14 residues. Germline V gene sequence: CDR1 SGHVT, CDR2 SQSDAQ. The J segment lost 1 base and the V segment lost 3 bases, leaving 3 bases of the junction unmatched. This CDR3 reads CASSLKTGSYEQYF. In nucleotides, the CDR3 is TGTGCCAGCAGCTTGAAGACAGGGTCCTACGAGCAGTACTTC.

This clonotype was seen at least ten times. This chain links TRBV6-5 with TRBJ2-3; D not resolved. Germline-derived CDR1 and CDR2 are MNHEY and SVGAGI. This CDR3 has 15 residues. Trimming shortened V by 2 bases and J by 0 bases, and 9 bases separated the two germline ends. The CDR3 is CASSYRLSSTDTQYF. The CDR3 bases are TGTGCCAGCAGTTACCGACTCTCTAGCACAGATACGCAGTATTTT.

This chain uses TRBV7-3 with TRBJ2-5; TRBD2 matches at 13 bases. The CDR3 runs 15 residues. J gave up 4 bases and V 2 bases, and 1 base lay outside the gene matches. Per germline, CDR1 SGHTA and CDR2 FQGTGA. The chain's CDR3 is CASSLGLAGAETQYF. The CDR3 nucleotides read TGTGCCAGCAGCTTAGGACTAGCGGGGGCAGAGACCCAGTACTTC.

The rearrangement joins TRBV7-2 to TRBJ1-5, with D possibly TRBD1 on 5 matching bases. V was trimmed by 5 bases and J by 4 bases, leaving 15 bases between them. This CDR3 comprises 15 residues. Germline V CDR1 and CDR2: SGHTA, FQGNSA. CDR3 region: CASSRNAGGNQPQHF. The DNA for the CDR3 is TGTGCCAGCAGCCGTAACGCGGGGGGGAATCAGCCCCAGCATTTT.

The sample holds many counts of this clonotype. The chain recombines TRBV2 with TRBJ2-7, with D maybe TRBD1 (6 bases). V was clipped by 2 bases and J by 1 base, with 12 bases between them. This CDR3 has 15 residues. In germline, CDR1 is SNHLY, CDR2 FYNNEI. CDR3 loop: CASSERQGRSYEQYF. In DNA, the CDR3 is TGTGCCAGCAGTGAACGCCAGGGGCGATCCTACGAGCAGTACTTC. Looking up the rest from reference TRBV2 and TRBJ2-7 gives the full variable domain: EPEVTQTPSHQVTQMGQEVILRCVPISNHLYFYWYRQILGQKVEFLVSFYNNEISEKSEIFDDQFSVERPDGSNFTLKIRSTKLEDSAMYFCASSERQGRSYEQYFGPGTRLTVT.

This clonotype was detected a few times. The chain is built from TRBV5-1 and TRBJ2-1, with D maybe TRBD1 (7 bases). There are 15 residues in the CDR3. V lost 2 bases to trimming and J lost 5 bases, with 14 bases between them. Germline V gene lookup returns CDR1 SGHRS and CDR2 YFSETQ. CDR3 amino acids: CASSFGGGSNNEQFF. The CDR3 region has the DNA TGCGCCAGCAGCTTCGGAGGGGGCTCAAACAATGAGCAGTTCTTC. Supplemented by reference TRBV5-1 and TRBJ2-1, the full variable domain reads KAGVTQTPRYLIKTRGQQVTLSCSPISGHRSVSWYQQTPGQGLQFLFEYFSETQRNKGNFPGRFSGRQFSNSRSEMNVSTLELGDSALYLCASSFGGGSNNEQFFGPGTRLTVL.

In its sample, this clonotype was seen many times. This rearrangement joins TRBV29-1 to TRBJ2-7, with 9 bases lining up with TRBD1. V lost 8 bases to trimming and J lost 6 bases; unmatched junction nucleotides: 8. Germline values: CDR1 SQVTM, CDR2 ANQGSEA. The CDR3 is 12 residues long. The CDR3 protein is CSYRQGGGEQYF. The CDR3 DNA follows: TGCAGCTACCGACAGGGGGGAGGCGAGCAGTACTTC.

This chain links TRBV18 with TRBJ1-1; D ambiguous. The CDR3 consists of 14 residues. V was cut by 2 bases and J by 0 bases, with 7 bases left in between. Germline V gene sequence: CDR1 KGHSH, CDR2 LQKENI. As DNA, the CDR3 is TGTGCCAGCTCACCAGCACAACTGAACACTGAAGCTTTCTTT. It codes for CASSPAQLNTEAFF.

V and J are TRBV7-2 and TRBJ2-7; 10 nucleotides line up with TRBD2. Unmatched junction bases numbered 12, after V lost 1 base and J lost 9 bases. The CDR3 length is 16 residues. Germline loops: CDR1 SGHTA, CDR2 FQGNSA. The CDR3 coding sequence is TGTGCCAGCAGCTTAGGAGCGGGGGGGCCTAGAACGGTGCAGTACTTC. Its translation is CASSLGAGGPRTVQYF.